This T cell receptor (beta chain) was sequenced in a study of regulatory T cells in long-lasting Graves disease. Study-wide background: New Graves' disease cases had less than 3 months of antithyroid drugs.

Construction of TCR beta libraries relied on iRepertoire HTBI primers and on Arm-PCR targeting CDR3 regions. Using its own MiXCR run on the multiplex PCR reads, TCRdb lists one record per CDR3 protein. The repertoire holds 500,000 or so distinct CDR3 sequences, with 15% to 20% as singletons. Time point here: newly diagnosed GD, antithyroid drugs for less than 3 months. PBMCs were the source of the RNA used for TCR sequencing. Germline V gives CDR1 GTSNPN, CDR2 SVGIG (reference sequence). The length of the CDR3 is 15 residues. V was clipped by 0 bases and J by 3 bases; unmatched bases: 4. This clonotype was seen repeatedly, ten times or more. A further study also used this sample, focusing on T cells in Graves' hyperthyroidism and ophthalmopathy. That source adds: Median prediction lead before ophthalmopathy onset was around 6.9 months with the model.

This TCR was recovered from a man aged 35 to 55 with Graves disease. The sequences come from peripheral blood mononuclear cells (PBMCs), collected at new diagnosis, from a patient treated with antithyroid drugs. The chain carries TRBV30 and TRBJ2-4, with TRBD2 matching over 8 bases. CDR3 sequence: CAWSVPAGDKNIQYF. CDR3 nucleotide sequence: TGTGCCTGGAGTGTCCCAGCGGGAGACAAAAACATTCAGTACTTC.